This is a list of T cell receptor beta chains from one sample in a study of T cells in localized non-small cell lung cancer. The protocol was immunoSEQ multiplex PCR, while the TCRdb copy is restricted to in-frame clones and leaves out a portion. The sample contains some 56,000 clones, 86% of which appear only once. Sequencing was performed on peripheral blood, taken before any cancer treatment. The receptors come from a woman aged 35-75 years with stage I lung adenocarcinoma. The CDR3 runs from the conserved cysteine through the conserved F or W. The D gene is left open where the match is weak. The size field is filled for only some rows; it gives once, few, many or a size class.

v_call,d_call,clone_size,j_call,cdr3_aa,cdr3_nt
TRBV6-1,-,-,TRBJ1-2,CASSESGRGQGYTF,TGTGCCAGCAGTGAATCCGGCAGGGGTCAAGGCTACACCTTC
TRBV10-1,TRBD2,-,TRBJ2-3,CASSEPGGPDTQYF,TGCGCCAGCAGTGAGCCGGGGGGGCCGGATACGCAGTATTTT
TRBV19,-,once,TRBJ1-3,CASKIRESGNTIYF,TGTGCCAGTAAAATTAGGGAGTCCGGAAACACCATATATTTT
TRBV6-4,-,-,TRBJ2-7,CAGGKGPYEQYF,TGTGCCGGGGGGAAGGGGCCCTACGAGCAGTACTTC
TRBV4-2,-,-,TRBJ2-7,CASSQEYRISYEQYF,TGTGCCAGCAGCCAGGAATACAGGATCTCCTACGAGCAGTACTTC
TRBV7-9,TRBD1,-,TRBJ1-1,CASSRQGAVEAFF,TGTGCCAGCAGTCGACAGGGGGCTGTTGAAGCTTTCTTT
TRBV7-9,-,-,TRBJ1-1,CASSLDRVNTEAFF,TGTGCCAGCAGCTTAGACAGGGTAAACACTGAAGCTTTCTTT
TRBV7-2,-,-,TRBJ2-4,CASRETVAKNIQYF,TGTGCCAGCAGAGAAACAGTAGCCAAAAACATTCAGTACTTC
TRBV9,TRBD2,-,TRBJ2-3,CASSVEAGGPADTQYF,TGTGCCAGCAGCGTAGAGGCGGGGGGGCCTGCAGATACGCAGTATTTT
TRBV30,TRBD2,-,TRBJ2-1,CAWTLGTSGGAWEQFF,TGTGCCTGGACCCTCGGGACTAGCGGGGGGGCTTGGGAGCAGTTCTTC
TRBV7-9,-,-,TRBJ2-7,CASSLETSSYEQYF,TGTGCCAGCAGCTTAGAAACAAGCTCCTACGAGCAGTACTTC
TRBV2,-,-,TRBJ2-7,CASTETASYEQYF,TGTGCCAGCACCGAGACAGCCTCCTACGAGCAGTACTTC
TRBV10-1,-,-,TRBJ2-3,CASSDDRITDTQYF,TGCGCCAGCAGTGATGACCGAATCACAGATACGCAGTATTTT
TRBV7-9,TRBD2,-,TRBJ2-3,CASSSTGGGRTDTQYF,TGTGCCAGCAGCTCGACTGGCGGGGGGCGGACAGATACGCAGTATTTT
TRBV7-9,-,-,TRBJ2-3,CASSLGGLVTDTQYF,TGTGCCAGCAGCTTAGGAGGGCTAGTCACAGATACGCAGTATTTT
TRBV7-2,-,-,TRBJ1-4,CASSLVRAVVDEKLFF,TGTGCCAGCAGCTTAGTTCGGGCAGTAGTCGATGAAAAACTGTTTTTT
TRBV5-1,TRBD2,-,TRBJ2-3,CASSLGLAGSDTQYF,TGCGCCAGCAGCTTGGGACTAGCGGGGTCAGATACGCAGTATTTT
TRBV7-7,-,-,TRBJ1-1,CASSLAENTEAFF,TGTGCTAGCAGCTTAGCAGAGAACACTGAAGCTTTCTTT
TRBV27,TRBD1,few,TRBJ1-6,CASSSETGRNSPLHF,TGTGCCAGCAGTTCCGAGACAGGGAGGAATTCACCCCTCCACTTT
TRBV27,-,-,TRBJ2-7,CASSHKTGYEQYF,TGTGCCAGCAGTCACAAAACAGGGTACGAGCAGTACTTC
TRBV30,-,-,TRBJ1-6,CAGTSNDNSPLHF,TGTGCCGGAACTTCTAACGATAATTCACCCCTCCACTTT
TRBV23-1,TRBD1,-,TRBJ1-2,CASTVIDREGYTF,TGCGCCAGCACGGTTATCGACAGGGAAGGCTACACCTTC
TRBV19,TRBD1,-,TRBJ2-2,CASSIQGANTGELFF,TGTGCCAGTAGTATACAGGGGGCAAACACCGGGGAGCTGTTTTTT
TRBV6-6,-,-,TRBJ2-7,CASSVQGLHEQYF,TGTGCCAGCAGTGTTCAGGGGCTCCACGAGCAGTACTTC
TRBV30,TRBD2,-,TRBJ2-5,CAWTAGTSGGETQYF,TGTGCCTGGACAGCCGGGACTAGCGGGGGCGAGACCCAGTACTTC
TRBV4-3,-,-,TRBJ2-2,CASETGRADRRDTGELFF,TGCGCCAGCGAGACAGGCAGGGCGGATCGGAGGGACACCGGGGAGCTGTTTTTT
TRBV29-1,-,-,TRBJ1-1,CSVDPRGAGASKNTEAFF,TGCAGCGTTGATCCAAGGGGGGCGGGGGCCTCAAAAAACACTGAAGCTTTCTTT
TRBV2,TRBD1,once,TRBJ1-2,CASSVETGANYGYTF,TGTGCCAGCAGTGTTGAGACAGGGGCGAACTATGGCTACACCTTC
TRBV19,-,few,TRBJ1-5,CATSGYSNQPQHF,TGTGCCACTTCAGGTTATAGCAATCAGCCCCAGCATTTT
TRBV7-9,TRBD1,few,TRBJ1-2,CASSPRTGQRSYTF,TGTGCCAGCAGCCCGAGGACAGGCCAACGCAGCTACACCTTC
TRBV18,TRBD1,-,TRBJ1-4,CASSLTGSNEKLFF,TGTGCCAGCTCACTGACAGGGAGTAATGAAAAACTGTTTTTT
TRBV4-1,-,-,TRBJ2-5,CASSQESPAETQYF,TGCGCCAGCAGCCAAGAAAGTCCGGCGGAGACCCAGTACTTC
TRBV19,-,-,TRBJ1-5,CASSTLQIGDQPQHF,TGTGCCAGTAGTACCCTACAGATAGGGGATCAGCCCCAGCATTTT
TRBV30,TRBD1,-,TRBJ1-4,CAWSVPIGTGYFEKLFF,TGTGCCTGGAGTGTACCCATTGGGACAGGGTATTTCGAAAAACTGTTTTTT
TRBV28,-,-,TRBJ2-5,CASSLLSPETQYF,TGTGCCAGCAGCCTCCTATCTCCGGAGACCCAGTACTTC
TRBV2,TRBD1,once,TRBJ2-3,CAREPGQGVDTQYF,TGTGCCAGAGAGCCGGGACAGGGTGTAGATACGCAGTATTTT
TRBV7-9,-,-,TRBJ1-1,CASSLEGSPHEAFF,TGTGCCAGCAGCTTAGAGGGCAGCCCCCATGAAGCTTTCTTT
TRBV4-2,TRBD2,-,TRBJ2-5,CASSHRSGGVFETQYF,TGTGCCAGCAGCCATCGTAGCGGGGGGGTCTTTGAGACCCAGTACTTC
TRBV5-1,-,-,TRBJ2-7,CASGDGAGTYEQYF,TGCGCCAGCGGGGATGGGGCGGGGACCTACGAGCAGTACTTC
TRBV29-1,TRBD1,once,TRBJ1-2,CSVRSGTGGSFGYTF,TGCAGCGTCCGTTCCGGGACAGGGGGAAGTTTTGGCTACACCTTC
TRBV10-3,-,-,TRBJ2-5,CAISPSPSAETQYF,TGTGCCATCAGTCCCTCCCCTAGCGCAGAGACCCAGTACTTC